The TCR beta chain under discussion was sequenced for a study of blood T cell repertoires in COVID-19. Whole-study context: COVID-19 samples, acute and convalescent, were from the United States, Italy and Spain. The analysed material was cDNA or gDNA that came from T cells, B-cell-depleted T cells, or PBMCs.

This clone showed up many times. This CDR3 is built from 12 residues. Trimming pared 6 bases from V and 6 bases from J, leaving 11 bases between. Per the germline V gene, CDR1 is SQVTM and CDR2 is ANQGSEA. Original methodology: By means of reference gene primer amplification, nucleated cell counts were estimated. Produced via immunoSEQ multiplex PCR; TCRdb's table is partial and in-frame only. V, J and clone size are taken as reported in that table, and D and trimming were inferred from the DNA itself. Of about 200,000 clones detected, roughly 82% appear once; the ten largest clones hold over 10%. The clonotype was recovered from a human donor in a cohort sampled during active COVID-19. Sample: peripheral blood. The chain carries TRBV29-1 and TRBJ2-2, with D possibly being TRBD2 (6 bases). DNA of the CDR3: TGCAGCGTAGAGGAGGGCCCCGGGGAGCTGTTTTTT. This encodes CSVEEGPGELFF.